This is a list of T cell receptor beta chains from one sample in a study of Ad26.COV2.S vaccination and SARS-CoV-2 variants. Clones were read by immunoSEQ multiplex PCR, and TCRdb kept only the in-frame ones, dropping some. The sample carries roughly 420,000 clones, nearly 90% recorded once. This material consisted of peripheral blood, taken in a trial of Ad26.COV2.S vaccine versus placebo. These receptors all come from a person between 18 and 60 years old who received the Ad26.COV2.S COVID-19 vaccine or a placebo. Each CDR3 is given with its conserved first and last residue. The D gene is left open where the match is weak. Only some rows state a clone size, as once, few, many or a class for expanded clones.

>TRBV27|TRBJ2-1|.|.
TGTGCCAGCAAAGTGGGGGGTTCCTACAATGAGCAGTTCTTC
CASKVGGSYNEQFF
>TRBV7-2|TRBJ2-2|.|.
TGTGCCAGCAGCTTAGGGTCAGGGAGCGGGGAGCTGTTTTTT
CASSLGSGSGELFF
>TRBV6-5|TRBJ2-5|.|TRBD2
TGTGCCACGCGGGACCCCGGGACTAGCGCGGAGACCCAGTACTTC
CATRDPGTSAETQYF
>TRBV7-2|TRBJ1-1|.|.
TGTGCCAGCAGCTTAGGGATTGGGACTGAAGCTTTCTTT
CASSLGIGTEAFF
>TRBV7-2|TRBJ1-5|.|.
TGTGCCAGCAGCTTAGAGGCCGGACGGAGCAATCAGCCCCAGCATTTT
CASSLEAGRSNQPQHF
>TRBV27|TRBJ1-1|.|.
TGTGCCAGCAGTCCCCGATCCGCAGTAGTAGAAGCTTTCTTT
CASSPRSAVVEAFF
>TRBV9|TRBJ2-2|.|TRBD1
TGTGCCAGCACCCCACAGGGGGCCGGCGGGGAGCTGTTTTTT
CASTPQGAGGELFF
>TRBV7-2|TRBJ2-7|.|TRBD1
TGTGCCAGCAGCTTAGGCTCCGGGGACAGGGCTTCCTACGAGCAGTACTTC
CASSLGSGDRASYEQYF
>TRBV4-2|TRBJ2-3|.|TRBD2
TGTGCCAGCAGCCAACCCCTACTTGAGCGGGGCGGCACAGATACGCAGTATTTT
CASSQPLLERGGTDTQYF
>TRBV28|TRBJ1-2|.|.
TGTGCCAGCAGCCGGGAGGACAGACCATACTATGGCTACACCTTC
CASSREDRPYYGYTF
>TRBV9|TRBJ2-5|.|.
TGTGCCAGCAGCGTAGGCAAGGGGATCCCGGCAGAGACCCAGTACTTC
CASSVGKGIPAETQYF
>TRBV15|TRBJ2-2|.|TRBD1
TGTGCCACCGAAACGGGACAGGGGGCAACCGGGGAGCTGTTTTTT
CATETGQGATGELFF
>TRBV6-6|TRBJ2-3|.|.
TGTGCCAGCAGGTCCACAGATACGCAGTATTTT
CASRSTDTQYF
>TRBV7-8|TRBJ2-7|.|.
TGTGCCAGCAGCTTAGGGCTCCCGGGCTTGCGGGCCTACGAGCAGTACTTC
CASSLGLPGLRAYEQYF
>TRBV7-2|TRBJ1-1|.|.
TGTGCCAGCAGCTTAAGTCGCGGGGCACATGAAGCTTTCTTT
CASSLSRGAHEAFF
>TRBV2|TRBJ1-4|once|TRBD1
TGTGCCACCGCTTCCCCCCGGGACAGGTCAACCAGGGGACTGTTTTTT
CATASPRDRSTRGLFF